The clone carrying this TCR beta chain was picked up one time. CDR1 and CDR2 (germline): ENHRY, SYGVKD. The V end was cut by 3 bases, the J end by 1 base, with 12 bases between. The CDR3 totals 15 residues. In the original analysis: How many nucleated cells were present was estimated from reference gene primer amplification. Clones were sequenced by immunoSEQ multiplex PCR, and TCRdb holds only the in-frame ones, with some missing. V, J and clone size derive from that table, while D and trimming were established from the DNA sequence. This sample has about 42,000 clones, with around 91% found just once. The entry originates in a study of blood T cell repertoires in COVID-19. Study background: Sites in the United States, Italy and Spain provided acute and convalescent COVID-19 samples.

This TCR was sampled from a man in his fifties with active COVID-19. Material for sequencing was peripheral blood. The chain joins TRBV10-3 to TRBJ2-5; tentatively, D is TRBD2 (5 bases). CDR3 DNA: TGTGCCATCAGTGACGCCCAGCGGACCCAAGAGACCCAGTACTTC. This translates into CAISDAQRTQETQYF.